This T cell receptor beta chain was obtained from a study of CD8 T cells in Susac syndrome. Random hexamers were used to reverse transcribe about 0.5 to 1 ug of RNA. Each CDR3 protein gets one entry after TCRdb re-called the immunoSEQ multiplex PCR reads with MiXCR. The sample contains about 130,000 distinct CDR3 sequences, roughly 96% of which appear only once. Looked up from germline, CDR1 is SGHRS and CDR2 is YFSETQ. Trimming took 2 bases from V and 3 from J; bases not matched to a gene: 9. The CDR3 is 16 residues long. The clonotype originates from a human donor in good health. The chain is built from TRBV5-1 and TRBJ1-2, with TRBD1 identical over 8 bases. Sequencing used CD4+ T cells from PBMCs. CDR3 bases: TGCGCCAGCAGCTTTGGACAGGGCCCCTCGGACTATGGCTACACCTTC. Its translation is CASSFGQGPSDYGYTF.